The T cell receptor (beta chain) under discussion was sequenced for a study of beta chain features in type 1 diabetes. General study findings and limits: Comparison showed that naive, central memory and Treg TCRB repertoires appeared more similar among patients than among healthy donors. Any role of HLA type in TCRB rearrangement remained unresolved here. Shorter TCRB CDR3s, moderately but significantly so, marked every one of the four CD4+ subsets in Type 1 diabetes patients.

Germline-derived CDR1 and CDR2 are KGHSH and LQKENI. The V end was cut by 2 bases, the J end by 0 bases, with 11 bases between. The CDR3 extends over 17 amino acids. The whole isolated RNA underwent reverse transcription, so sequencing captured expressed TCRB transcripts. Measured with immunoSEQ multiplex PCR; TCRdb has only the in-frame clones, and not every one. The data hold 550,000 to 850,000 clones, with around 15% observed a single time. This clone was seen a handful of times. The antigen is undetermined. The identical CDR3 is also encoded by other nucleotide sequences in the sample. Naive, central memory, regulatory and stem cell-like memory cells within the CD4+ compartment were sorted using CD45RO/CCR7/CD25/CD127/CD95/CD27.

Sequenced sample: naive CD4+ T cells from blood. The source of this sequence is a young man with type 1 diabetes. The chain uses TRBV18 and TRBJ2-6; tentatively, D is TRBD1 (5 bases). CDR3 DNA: TGTGCCAGCTCACCAGGAGCAGGGCCCTCTGGGGCCAACGTCCTGACTTTC. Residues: CASSPGAGPSGANVLTF.